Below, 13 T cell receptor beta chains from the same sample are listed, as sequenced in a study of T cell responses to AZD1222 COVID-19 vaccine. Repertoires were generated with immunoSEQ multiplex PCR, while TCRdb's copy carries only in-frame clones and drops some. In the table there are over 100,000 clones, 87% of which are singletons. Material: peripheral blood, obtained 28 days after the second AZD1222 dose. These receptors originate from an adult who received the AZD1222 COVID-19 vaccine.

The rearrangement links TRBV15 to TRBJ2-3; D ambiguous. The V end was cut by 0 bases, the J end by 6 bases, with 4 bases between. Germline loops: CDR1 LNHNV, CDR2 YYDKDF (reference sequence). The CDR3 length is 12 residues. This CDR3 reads CATSRDLDTQYF. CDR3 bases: TGTGCCACCAGCAGAGATTTGGATACGCAGTATTTT.

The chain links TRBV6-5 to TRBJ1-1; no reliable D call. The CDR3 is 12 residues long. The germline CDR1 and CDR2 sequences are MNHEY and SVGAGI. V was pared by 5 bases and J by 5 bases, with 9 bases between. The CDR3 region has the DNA TGTGCCAGCAGTCGCGGGCAGACTGAAGCTTTCTTT. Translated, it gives CASSRGQTEAFF.

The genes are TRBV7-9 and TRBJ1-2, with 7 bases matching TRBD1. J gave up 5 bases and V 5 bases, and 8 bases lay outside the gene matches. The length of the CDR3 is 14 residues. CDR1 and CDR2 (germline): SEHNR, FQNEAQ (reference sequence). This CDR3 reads CASSHRDSPYGYTF. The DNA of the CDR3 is TGTGCCAGCAGCCACAGGGACAGTCCTTATGGCTACACCTTC.

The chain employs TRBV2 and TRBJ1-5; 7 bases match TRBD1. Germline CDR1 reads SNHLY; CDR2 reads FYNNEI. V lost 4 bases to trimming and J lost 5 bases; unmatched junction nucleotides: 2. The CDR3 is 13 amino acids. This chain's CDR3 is CASSGQGHQPQHF. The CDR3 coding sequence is TGTGCCAGCAGTGGACAGGGACATCAGCCCCAGCATTTT.

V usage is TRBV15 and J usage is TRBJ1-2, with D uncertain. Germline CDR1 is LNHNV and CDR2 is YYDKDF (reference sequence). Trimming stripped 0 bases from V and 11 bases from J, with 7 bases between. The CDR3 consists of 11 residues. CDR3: CATSRESSYTF. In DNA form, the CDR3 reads TGTGCCACCAGCAGAGAAAGTTCGTACACCTTC. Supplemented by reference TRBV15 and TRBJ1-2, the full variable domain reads DAMVIQNPRYQVTQFGKPVTLSCSQTLNHNVMYWYQQKSSQAPKLLFHYYDKDFNNEADTPDNFQSRRPNTSFCFLDIRSPGLGDTAMYLCATSRESSYTFGSGTRLTVV.

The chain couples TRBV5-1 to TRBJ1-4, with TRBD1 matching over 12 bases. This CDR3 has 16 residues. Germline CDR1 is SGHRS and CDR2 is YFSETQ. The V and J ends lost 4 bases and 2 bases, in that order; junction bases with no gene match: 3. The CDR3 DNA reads TGCGCCAGCAGCGTGGGACAGGGGGCGACTAATGAAAAACTGTTTTTT. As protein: CASSVGQGATNEKLFF.

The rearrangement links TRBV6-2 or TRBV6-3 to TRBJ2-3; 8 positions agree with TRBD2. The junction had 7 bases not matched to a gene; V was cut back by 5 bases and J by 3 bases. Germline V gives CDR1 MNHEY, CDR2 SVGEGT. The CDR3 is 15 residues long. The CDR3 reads CASSTPSGGTDTQYF. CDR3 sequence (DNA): TGTGCCAGCAGTACCCCGTCGGGAGGGACAGATACGCAGTATTTT.

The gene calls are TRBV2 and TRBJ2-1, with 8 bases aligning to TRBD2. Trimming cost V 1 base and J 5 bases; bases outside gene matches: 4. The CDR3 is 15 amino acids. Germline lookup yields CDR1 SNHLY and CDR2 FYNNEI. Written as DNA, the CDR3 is TGTGCCAGCAGTGAAGGGGCGGGGGGTCACAATGAGCAGTTCTTC. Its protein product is CASSEGAGGHNEQFF.

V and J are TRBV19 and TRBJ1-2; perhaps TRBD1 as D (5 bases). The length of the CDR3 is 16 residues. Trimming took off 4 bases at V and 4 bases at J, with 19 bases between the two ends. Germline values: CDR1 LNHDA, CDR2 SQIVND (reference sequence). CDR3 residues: CASSNPIGGAAYGYTF. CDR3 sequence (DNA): TGTGCCAGTAGTAACCCCATCGGGGGAGCTGCCTATGGCTACACCTTC.

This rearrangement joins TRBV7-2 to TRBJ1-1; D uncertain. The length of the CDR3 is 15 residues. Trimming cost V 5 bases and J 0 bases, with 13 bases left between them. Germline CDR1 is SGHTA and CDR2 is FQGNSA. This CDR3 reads CASSLKGGVNTEAFF. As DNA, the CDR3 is TGTGCCAGCAGCCTGAAGGGCGGGGTGAACACTGAAGCTTTCTTT.

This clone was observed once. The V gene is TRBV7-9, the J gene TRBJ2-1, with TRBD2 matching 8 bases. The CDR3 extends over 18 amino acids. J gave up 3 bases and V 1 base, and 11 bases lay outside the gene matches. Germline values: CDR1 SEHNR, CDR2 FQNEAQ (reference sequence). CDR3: CASSLVQGLLAGYNEQFF. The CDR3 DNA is TGTGCCAGCAGCTTAGTTCAGGGCCTCCTAGCGGGCTACAATGAGCAGTTCTTC.

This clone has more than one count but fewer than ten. CDR3 sequence reads: CASSHGQAEAFF. CDR3 nucleotide sequence: TGTGCCAGCAGTCACGGACAGGCTGAAGCTTTCTTT. The rearrangement uses TRBV7-9 and TRBJ1-1, with 7 nucleotides matching TRBD1. Germline CDR1 reads SEHNR; CDR2 reads FQNEAQ (reference sequence). V shed 6 bases and J 6 bases; nucleotides not matched to a gene: 4. CDR3 size: 12 residues.

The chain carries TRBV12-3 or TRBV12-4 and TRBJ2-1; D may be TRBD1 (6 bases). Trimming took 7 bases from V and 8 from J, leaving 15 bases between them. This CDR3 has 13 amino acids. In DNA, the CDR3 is TGTGCCAGCAAAAAATCCGGGACACATGAGCAGTTCTTC. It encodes CASKKSGTHEQFF.